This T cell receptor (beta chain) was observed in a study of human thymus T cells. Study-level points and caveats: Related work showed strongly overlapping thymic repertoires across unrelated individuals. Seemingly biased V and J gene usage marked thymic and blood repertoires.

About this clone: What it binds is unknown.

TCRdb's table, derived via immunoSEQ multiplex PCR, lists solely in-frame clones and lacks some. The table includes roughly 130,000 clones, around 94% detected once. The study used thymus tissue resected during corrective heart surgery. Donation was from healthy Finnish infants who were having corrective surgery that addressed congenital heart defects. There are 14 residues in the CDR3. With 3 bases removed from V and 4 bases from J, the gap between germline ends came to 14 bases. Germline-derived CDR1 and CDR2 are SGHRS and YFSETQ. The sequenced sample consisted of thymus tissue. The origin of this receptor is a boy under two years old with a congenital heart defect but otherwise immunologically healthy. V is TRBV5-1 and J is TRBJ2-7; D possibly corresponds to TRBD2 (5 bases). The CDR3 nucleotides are TGCGCCAGCAGCTCGACATTACTAGATTACGAGCAGTACTTC. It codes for CASSSTLLDYEQYF.